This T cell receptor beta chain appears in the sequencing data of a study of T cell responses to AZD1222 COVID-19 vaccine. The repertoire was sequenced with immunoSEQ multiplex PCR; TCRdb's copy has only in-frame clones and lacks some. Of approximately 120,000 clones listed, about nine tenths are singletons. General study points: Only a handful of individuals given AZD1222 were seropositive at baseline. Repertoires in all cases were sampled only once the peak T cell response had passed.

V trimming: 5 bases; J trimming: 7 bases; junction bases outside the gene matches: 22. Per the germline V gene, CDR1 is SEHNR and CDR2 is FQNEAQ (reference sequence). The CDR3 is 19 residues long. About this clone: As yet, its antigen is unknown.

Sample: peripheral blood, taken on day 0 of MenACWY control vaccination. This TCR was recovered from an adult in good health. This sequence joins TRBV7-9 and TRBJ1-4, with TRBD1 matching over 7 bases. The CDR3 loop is CASSHPGAGTETNSEKLFF. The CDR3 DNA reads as TGTGCCAGCAGCCACCCGGGTGCCGGGACAGAGACAAACTCTGAAAAACTGTTTTTT.